The T cell receptor beta chain under discussion was sequenced for a study of PD-L1 blockade in urothelial cancer. The wider study: Patients commenced atezolizumab in the mid-2010s, and it was given at 1,200 mg intravenously every 3 weeks. Patients arrived having already received 0 to 3 prior chemotherapy regimens. It was at 3 weeks (second dose) and 6 weeks after treatment start that blood was analyzed.

Germline CDR1 is LGHNA and CDR2 is YSLEER. This CDR3 region has 14 residues. The ends lost 3 bases at V and 8 bases at J; junction bases unmatched: 2. The time point here: peripheral blood 6 weeks after treatment start. The protocol was immunoSEQ multiplex PCR, while the TCRdb copy is restricted to in-frame clones and leaves out a portion. The sample holds about 23,000 clones; roughly 89% are singletons and the top ten take about 11%. The material was PBMCs, obtained around atezolizumab (anti-PD-L1) treatment. This chain joins TRBV4-3 and TRBJ1-4; 11 bases match TRBD1. The sequence was collected from a woman between 55 and 75 years old with urothelial cancer. For the CDR3, the DNA is TGCGCCAGCAGCCAGGGACAGGGGGTGGAAAAACTGTTTTTT. It encodes CASSQGQGVEKLFF.